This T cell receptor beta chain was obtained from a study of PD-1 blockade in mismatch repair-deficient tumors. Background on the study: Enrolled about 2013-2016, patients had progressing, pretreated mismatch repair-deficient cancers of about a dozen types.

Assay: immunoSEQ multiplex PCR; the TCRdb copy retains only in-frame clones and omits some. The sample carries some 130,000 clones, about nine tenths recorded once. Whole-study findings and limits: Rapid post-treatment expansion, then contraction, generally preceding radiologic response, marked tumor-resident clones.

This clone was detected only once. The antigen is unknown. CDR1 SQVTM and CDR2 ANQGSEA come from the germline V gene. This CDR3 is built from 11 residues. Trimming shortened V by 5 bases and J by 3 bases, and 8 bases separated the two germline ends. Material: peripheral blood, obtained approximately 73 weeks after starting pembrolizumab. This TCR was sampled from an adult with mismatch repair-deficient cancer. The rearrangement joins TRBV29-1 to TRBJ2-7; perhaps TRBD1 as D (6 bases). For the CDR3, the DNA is TGCAGCGTTCAGGGGATCTACGAGCAGTACTTC. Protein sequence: CSVQGIYEQYF.